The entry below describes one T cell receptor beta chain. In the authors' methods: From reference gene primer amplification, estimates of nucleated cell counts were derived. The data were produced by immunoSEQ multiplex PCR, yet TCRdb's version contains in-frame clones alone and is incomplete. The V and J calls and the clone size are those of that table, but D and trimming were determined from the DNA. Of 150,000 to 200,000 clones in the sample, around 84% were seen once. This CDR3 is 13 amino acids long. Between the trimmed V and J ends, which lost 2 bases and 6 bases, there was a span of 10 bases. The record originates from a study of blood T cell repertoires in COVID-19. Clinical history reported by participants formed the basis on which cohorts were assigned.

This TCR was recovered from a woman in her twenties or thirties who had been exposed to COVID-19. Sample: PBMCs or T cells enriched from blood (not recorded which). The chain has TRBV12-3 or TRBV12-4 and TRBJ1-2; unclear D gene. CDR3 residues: CASSLFGLDGYTF. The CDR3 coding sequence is TGTGCCAGCAGTTTATTCGGTCTAGATGGCTACACCTTC.